The sequence of this T cell receptor beta chain was determined in a study of CD8 T cells in ankylosing spondylitis. Notes on the study in general: A TCR beta motif of 8 or 9 highly homologous variants appeared characteristic of ankylosing spondylitis blood. Enrichment of disease-linked clones was reportedly significant in matched ankylosing spondylitis synovial fluid.

As for this clonotype: The antigen is not known.

Scientists made TCR beta libraries using quantitative 5'-RACE with molecular barcodes. TCRdb re-called the 5' RACE reads through MiXCR, storing one row per CDR3 protein. The sample lists 400,000 to 450,000 distinct CDR3 sequences, 15% to 20% occurring once. Germline CDR1 SNHLY, CDR2 FYNNEI. The CDR3 is made up of 13 amino acids. V lost 3 bases to trimming and J lost 9 bases, with 9 bases between them. V and J are TRBV2 and TRBJ1-6; weak D call: TRBD1 (5 bases). The clonotype originates from a male donor with ankylosing spondylitis. The source material was blood, either unsorted or a sorted T cell fraction (not recorded which). The CDR3 reads CASSDWGVSPLHF. The CDR3, as DNA: TGTGCCAGCAGTGATTGGGGGGTTTCACCCCTCCACTTT.